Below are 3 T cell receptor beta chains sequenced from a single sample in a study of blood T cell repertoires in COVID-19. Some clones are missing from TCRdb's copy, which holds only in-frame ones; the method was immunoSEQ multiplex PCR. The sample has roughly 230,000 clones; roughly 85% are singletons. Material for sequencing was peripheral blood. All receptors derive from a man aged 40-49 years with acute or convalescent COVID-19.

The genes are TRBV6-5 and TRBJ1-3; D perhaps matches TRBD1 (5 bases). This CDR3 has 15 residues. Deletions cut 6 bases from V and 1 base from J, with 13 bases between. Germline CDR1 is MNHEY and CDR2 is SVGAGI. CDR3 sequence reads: CASRLQTASGNTIYF. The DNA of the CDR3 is TGTGCCAGCAGATTACAGACAGCATCTGGAAACACCATATATTTT.

CDR3 sequence: CASSEAPVVAGGRGTGELFF. In DNA, the CDR3 is TGTGCCAGCAGTGAGGCCCCGGTCGTGGCGGGGGGAAGGGGCACCGGGGAGCTGTTTTTT. The gene calls are TRBV6-1 and TRBJ2-2; 8 bases agree with TRBD2. Losses at the gene ends were 3 bases for V and 4 bases for J; bases not matched to a gene: 19. In germline, CDR1 is MNHNS, CDR2 SASEGT. CDR3 length equals 20 residues.

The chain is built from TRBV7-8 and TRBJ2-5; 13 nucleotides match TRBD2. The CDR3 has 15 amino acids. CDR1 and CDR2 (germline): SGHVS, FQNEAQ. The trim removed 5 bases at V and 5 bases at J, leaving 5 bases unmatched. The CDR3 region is CASSTSGGAYETQYF. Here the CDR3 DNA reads TGTGCCAGCAGCACTAGCGGGGGGGCGTATGAGACCCAGTACTTC.